Following are 28 T cell receptor beta chains from one sample sequenced in a study of patients and donors after allogeneic stem cell transplantation. TCRdb re-derived calls from the RT-PCR reads in MiXCR, one entry per CDR3 protein. The sample yields some 960,000 distinct CDR3 sequences, under 20% seen once. The sequencing input was blood, either unsorted or a sorted T cell fraction (not recorded which). Receptor source: a human donor who was either an allogeneic HSCT recipient or a stem cell or donor lymphocyte infusion donor (not recorded which). It is not recorded whose cells these are; they may come from a transplant donor.

The rearrangement uses TRBV6-1 and TRBJ2-2; D is ambiguous. V lost 7 bases to trimming and J lost 3 bases, with 12 bases between them. CDR3 size: 14 residues. CDR1 MNHNS and CDR2 SASEGT come from the germline V gene. For the CDR3, the DNA is TGTGCCAGCATCGGGTACTCGGACACCGGGGAGCTGTTTTTT. Protein product: CASIGYSDTGELFF.

The chain employs TRBV20-1 and TRBJ1-2; weak D call: TRBD1 (5 bases). The CDR3 length is 14 residues. The germline V and J ends were trimmed by 4 bases and 0 bases, with 12 bases remaining between them. The germline V gene has CDR1 DFQATT and CDR2 SNEGSKA (reference sequence). The CDR3, as DNA: TGCAGTGCTACAGGGACTGAAGCTAACTATGGCTACACCTTC. It is translated as CSATGTEANYGYTF.

The chain links TRBV9 to TRBJ1-5, with unresolved D. The V gene's germline CDR1 is SGDLS and CDR2 YYNGEE. The CDR3 spans 13 residues. V was clipped by 4 bases and J by 8 bases, with 13 bases between them. The CDR3 protein is CASSLSPVKPQHF. In DNA form, the CDR3 reads TGTGCCAGCAGCTTGAGCCCTGTGAAGCCCCAGCATTTT.

This clonotype has just a few counts. The V call is TRBV11-3, the J call TRBJ2-7; 7 bases fit TRBD2. Germline V gene data show CDR1 as SGHNT and CDR2 as YENEEA. V gave up 7 bases and J gave up 6 bases; unmatched junction bases: 18. The CDR3 has 16 amino acids. CDR3 nucleotides: TGTGCCAGCACCCTTCGGGTTCGCGGGAGTTCGTCCGAGCAGTACTTC. This gives the protein CASTLRVRGSSSEQYF.

This clonotype was counted at least ten times. The chain recombines TRBV12-3 or TRBV12-4 with TRBJ1-1, with D possibly matching TRBD1 (5 bases). Deletions cut 6 bases from V and 1 base from J, with 12 bases between. The CDR3 has 14 residues. In DNA form, the CDR3 reads TGTGCCAGCAGCCCCGACAGACCGAACACTGAAGCTTTCTTT. It translates to CASSPDRPNTEAFF.

This clonotype was picked up many times. This sequence joins TRBV12-3 or TRBV12-4 and TRBJ1-1; TRBD1 is a possible D gene (5 bases). This CDR3 is 12 amino acids long. V dropped 1 base and J dropped 8 bases, with 8 bases sitting between them. The CDR3 nucleotides read TGTGCCAGCAGTTTAGGGAGGACAGAAGCTTTCTTT. It translates to CASSLGRTEAFF.

The chain links TRBV6-5 to TRBJ1-1; D gene uncertain. Germline loops: CDR1 MNHEY, CDR2 SVGAGI. V lost 1 base, J lost 6 bases, and 12 bases lay in between. The CDR3 is 14 residues long. The CDR3 sequence: CASSYYKREAEAFF. CDR3 nucleotide sequence: TGTGCCAGCAGTTACTATAAGAGGGAGGCTGAAGCTTTCTTT.

This chain connects TRBV5-1 to TRBJ2-6, with D uncertain. V dropped 5 bases and J dropped 2 bases, with 11 bases sitting between them. The length of the CDR3 is 15 residues. Looked up from germline, CDR1 is SGHRS and CDR2 is YFSETQ. The CDR3 DNA reads as TGCGCCAGCAGGGCCGAGAGCGCTGGGGCCAACGTCCTGACTTTC. Translation gives CASRAESAGANVLTF.

The V call is TRBV6-1, the J call TRBJ2-2; D unresolved. V lost 7 bases and J 1 base, leaving 16 bases between the germline ends. Germline-derived CDR1 and CDR2 are MNHNS and SASEGT. The length of the CDR3 is 16 residues. DNA of the CDR3: TGTGCCAGCACAAACAACCCCAGCTGGAACACCGGGGAGCTGTTTTTT. It codes for CASTNNPSWNTGELFF.

This chain connects TRBV4-2 to TRBJ1-6; 10 bases are a match to TRBD1. CDR3 length equals 18 residues. From germline, CDR1 is LGHNA and CDR2 YNFKEQ. Unmatched junction bases numbered 15, after V lost 11 bases and J lost 2 bases. The CDR3 sequence: CASSPGTGDNTYNSPLHF. The CDR3 DNA reads TGTGCCTCTTCTCCCGGGACAGGGGACAACACCTATAATTCACCCCTCCACTTT.

The rearrangement joins TRBV5-1 to TRBJ2-5; D is tentatively TRBD1 or TRBD2 (5 bases each). V lost 0 bases to trimming and J lost 1 base, with 13 bases between them. This CDR3 region has 16 residues. The V gene's germline CDR1 is SGHRS and CDR2 YFSETQ. CDR3 residues: CASSLGGARAQETQYF. In DNA form, the CDR3 reads TGCGCCAGCAGCTTGGGAGGGGCGCGGGCCCAAGAGACCCAGTACTTC.

The chain links TRBV15 to TRBJ2-2, with 11 bases identical to TRBD2. The CDR3 has 17 amino acids. The V and J ends lost 2 bases and 4 bases, in that order; junction bases with no gene match: 6. In germline, CDR1 is LNHNV, CDR2 YYDKDF (reference sequence). As DNA, the CDR3 is TGTGCCACCAGCAGACCGCCCGGGACTAGCGGCACCGGGGAGCTGTTTTTT. Its protein product is CATSRPPGTSGTGELFF.

The rearrangement uses TRBV20-1 and TRBJ1-2; D is unclear. V was clipped by 3 bases and J by 1 base, with 3 bases between them. CDR3 length: 11 amino acids. Germline CDR1 and CDR2: DFQATT and SNEGSKA (reference sequence). CDR3 region: CSASDNYGYTF. CDR3 sequence (DNA): TGCAGTGCTAGTGATAACTATGGCTACACCTTC.

The V and J genes are TRBV29-1 and TRBJ1-5, with D unresolved. The CDR3 length is 13 residues. Trimming removed 3 bases at V and 5 bases at J, with 11 bases between. Germline loops: CDR1 SQVTM, CDR2 ANQGSEA. The CDR3 is CSVDLGRHQPQHF. The CDR3 bases are TGCAGCGTTGATCTGGGTCGGCATCAGCCCCAGCATTTT.

The genes are TRBV5-5 and TRBJ2-3; 9 bases are shared with TRBD1. The CDR3 loop spans 15 amino acids. Germline V lookup: CDR1 SGHKS, CDR2 YYEKEE (reference sequence). Germline trimming cut 4 bases from V and 2 bases from J; bases unmatched to any gene: 5. CDR3 nucleotide sequence: TGTGCCAGCAGCGGGACAGGGTTCCTCACAGATACGCAGTATTTT. Its protein product is CASSGTGFLTDTQYF.

The chain has TRBV5-5 and TRBJ1-5; D ambiguous. CDR1 is SGHKS, CDR2 YYEKEE, per germline (reference sequence). This CDR3 region has 13 residues. Trimming pared 0 bases from V and 11 bases from J, leaving 12 bases between. CDR3 residues: CASSLGLANTQHF. The CDR3 nucleotides are TGTGCCAGCAGCTTGGGACTAGCGAATACCCAGCATTTT.

CDR3 in amino acids: CASSSLSDFNYGYTF. The CDR3 nucleotides read TGTGCCAGCAGTTCCCTTTCAGACTTTAACTATGGCTACACCTTC. The chain carries TRBV6-5 and TRBJ1-2; D call uncertain. Germline-derived CDR1 and CDR2 are MNHEY and SVGAGI. V was trimmed by 4 bases and J by 1 base, leaving 13 bases between them. This CDR3 region has 15 residues.

In this sample, this clonotype turned up a few times. The CDR3 region is CASSFSPLNYGYTF. In DNA form, the CDR3 reads TGTGCCAGCAGTTTCTCCCCACTCAACTATGGCTACACCTTC. The chain employs TRBV12-3 or TRBV12-4 and TRBJ1-2, with D unclear. This CDR3 region has 14 residues. The germline V and J ends were trimmed by 3 bases and 2 bases, with 10 bases remaining between them.

This clonotype turned up a few times. The V gene is TRBV5-1, the J gene TRBJ1-2; D call uncertain. This CDR3 comprises 13 residues. Germline CDR1 is SGHRS and CDR2 is YFSETQ. The V gene lost 0 bases and the J gene lost 5 bases, with 8 bases spanning the gap. The CDR3 DNA reads as TGCGCCAGCAGCTTGGTCGATGGGTATGGCTACACCTTC. Translation gives CASSLVDGYGYTF.

The chain uses TRBV20-1 and TRBJ2-4; no clear D gene. CDR3 length equals 17 residues. Trimming cost V 1 base and J 0 bases, with 16 bases left between them. Germline lookup yields CDR1 DFQATT and CDR2 SNEGSKA (reference sequence). CDR3 bases: TGCAGTGCTAGAGCGGATGGGCGCCTACTAGCCAAAAACATTCAGTACTTC. Amino acids: CSARADGRLLAKNIQYF.

This rearrangement joins TRBV7-9 to TRBJ1-2; D is perhaps TRBD1 (5 bases). V shed 5 bases and J shed 6 bases, with 16 bases lying between them. The germline gives CDR1 SEHNR, CDR2 FQNEAQ (reference sequence). This CDR3 has 14 amino acids. CDR3 in amino acids: CASSTTDKVDGYTF. The CDR3 nucleotides are TGTGCCAGCAGCACGACGGACAAGGTGGATGGCTACACCTTC. Based on the CDR3 plus reference TRBV7-9 and TRBJ1-2, the full variable domain is DTGVSQNPRHKITKRGQNVTFRCDPISEHNRLYWYRQTLGQGPEFLTYFQNEAQLEKSRLLSDRFSAERPKGSFSTLEIQRTEQGDSAMYLCASSTTDKVDGYTFGSGTRLTVV.

The chain uses TRBV20-1 and TRBJ2-1; D not resolved. CDR3 size: 10 residues. The germline gives CDR1 DFQATT, CDR2 SNEGSKA (reference sequence). Trimming stripped 6 bases from V and 14 bases from J, with 14 bases between. The CDR3 sequence is CSASQNGEFF. The CDR3 DNA reads TGCAGTGCCTCCCAAAATGGAGAGTTCTTC.

The rearrangement joins TRBV29-1 to TRBJ1-1; unclear D gene. The germline gives CDR1 SQVTM, CDR2 ANQGSEA. Trimming pared 4 bases from V and 10 bases from J, leaving 16 bases between. The CDR3 totals 12 residues. The CDR3 is CSVVLDIRAAFF. The CDR3 DNA follows: TGCAGCGTTGTATTAGACATTCGTGCAGCTTTCTTT.

The V call is TRBV12-3 or TRBV12-4, the J call TRBJ1-1, with a possible D match to TRBD1 (6 bases). The CDR3 loop spans 17 amino acids. Trimming removed 0 bases from V and 5 bases from J, with 19 bases in between. The CDR3, as DNA: TGTGCCAGCAGTTTAGCGGGTAGAAACAGGGAGGGAACTGAAGCTTTCTTT. It is translated as CASSLAGRNREGTEAFF.

The rearrangement links TRBV5-4 to TRBJ2-3, with no clear D. The CDR3 spans 14 residues. CDR1 and CDR2 (germline): SGHNT, YYREEE (reference sequence). Trimming shortened V by 4 bases and J by 0 bases, and 9 bases separated the two germline ends. CDR3 sequence reads: CASSPPSSTDTQYF. In DNA form, the CDR3 reads TGTGCCAGCAGCCCCCCCTCTAGCACAGATACGCAGTATTTT.

This clonotype has ten or more counts. This chain connects TRBV12-3 or TRBV12-4 to TRBJ2-3; a weak D match, TRBD1 (6 bases). The V end lost 3 bases, the J end lost 3 bases, and 7 bases lay between the germline ends. The CDR3 loop spans 13 amino acids. CDR3 residues: CASSFRGTDTQYF. The CDR3 DNA reads as TGTGCCAGCAGTTTCAGGGGAACAGATACGCAGTATTTT.

The V call is TRBV12-3 or TRBV12-4, the J call TRBJ2-7; no clear D. This CDR3 comprises 16 residues. V lost 8 bases, J lost 3 bases, and 23 bases lay in between. CDR3 sequence reads: CASPSGRGEFYYEQYF. The CDR3 nucleotides are TGTGCCAGCCCCAGTGGTCGCGGCGAATTCTACTACGAGCAGTACTTC.

Concerning this clonotype: One end of the junction does not line up with germline, which may come from a read error. This sequence joins TRBV20-1 and TRBJ2-3; 12 nucleotides agree with TRBD2. CDR1 DFQATT and CDR2 SNEGSKA come from the germline V gene (reference sequence). The CDR3 is made up of 15 amino acids. This CDR3 is CSATTTSGGTDSQYF. Here the CDR3 DNA reads TGCAGTGCTACGACTACTAGCGGGGGGACAGATTCGCAGTATTTT.